The clone carrying this T cell receptor beta chain was recorded a few times. Its antigen is unknown. This specimen comes from a study of blood T cells in healthy people across ages. Study-wide results and limits: Aged donors had fewer naive CD4+ cells and lower diversity than long-lived donors. Naive T cell percentage strongly correlated with TCR beta diversity.

With a J-beta primer mix and a sample-barcoded 5' primer, a second PCR ran about 6 to 11 cycles. In TCRdb, the 5' RACE reads were re-called with MiXCR into one record per CDR3 protein. The sample shows some 730,000 distinct CDR3 sequences, about 20% of them seen only once. Peripheral blood, about 10 milliliters per donor, was collected. The germline V gene encodes CDR1 SGHRS and CDR2 YFSETQ. The CDR3 runs to 14 residues. The chain has TRBV5-1 and TRBJ2-5; 8 bases align to TRBD1. The DNA end is more similar to TRBJ2-7, so the J call may be wrong. The sequenced material came from blood. This receptor was identified in a man in his 70s in good health. The CDR3 sequence is CASSRTGTTYEQYF. In DNA, the CDR3 is TGCGCCAGCAGCCGGACAGGGACCACCTACGAGCAGTACTTC.